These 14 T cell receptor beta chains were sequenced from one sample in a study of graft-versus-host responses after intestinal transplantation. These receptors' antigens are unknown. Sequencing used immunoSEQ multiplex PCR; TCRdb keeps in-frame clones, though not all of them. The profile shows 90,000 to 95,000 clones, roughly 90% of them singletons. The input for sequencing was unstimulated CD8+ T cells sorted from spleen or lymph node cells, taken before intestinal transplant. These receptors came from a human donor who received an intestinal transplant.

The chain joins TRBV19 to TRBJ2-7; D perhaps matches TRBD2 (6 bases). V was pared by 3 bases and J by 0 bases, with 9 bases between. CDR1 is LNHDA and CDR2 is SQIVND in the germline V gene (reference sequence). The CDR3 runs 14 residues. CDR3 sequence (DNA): TGTGCCAGTAGTATGGGACTCGCCTCCTACGAGCAGTACTTC. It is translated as CASSMGLASYEQYF.

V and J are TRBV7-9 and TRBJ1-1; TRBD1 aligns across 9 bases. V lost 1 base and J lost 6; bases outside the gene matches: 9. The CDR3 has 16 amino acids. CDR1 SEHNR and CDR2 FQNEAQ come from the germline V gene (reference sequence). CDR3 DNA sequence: TGTGCCAGCAGCTTAGGTCCGGGACAGGGTTTCCCTGAAGCTTTCTTT. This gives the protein CASSLGPGQGFPEAFF.

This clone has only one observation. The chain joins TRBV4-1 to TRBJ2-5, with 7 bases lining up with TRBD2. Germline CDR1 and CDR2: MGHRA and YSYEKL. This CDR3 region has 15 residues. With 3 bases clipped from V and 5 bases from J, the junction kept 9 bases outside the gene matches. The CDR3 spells CASSQGSGMWETQYF. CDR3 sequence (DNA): TGCGCCAGCAGCCAGGGAAGCGGGATGTGGGAGACCCAGTACTTC.

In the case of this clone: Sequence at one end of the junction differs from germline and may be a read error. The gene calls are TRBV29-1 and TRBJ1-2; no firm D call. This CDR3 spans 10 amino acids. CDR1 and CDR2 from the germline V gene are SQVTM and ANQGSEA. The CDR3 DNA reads TGCAGCGTTGACCAAGCGGCGTTGGGCTTC. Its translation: CSVDQAALGF. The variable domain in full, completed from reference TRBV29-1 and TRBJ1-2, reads SAVISQKPSRDICQRGTSLTIQCQVDSQVTMMFWYRQQPGQSLTLIATANQGSEATYESGFVIDKFPISRPNLTFSTLTVSNMSPEDSSIYLCSVDQAALGFGSGTRLTVV.

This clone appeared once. CDR3 protein: CATSRERGPNYGYTF. CDR3 DNA sequence: TGTGCCACCAGCAGAGAAAGGGGTCCCAACTATGGCTACACCTTC. The chain recombines TRBV15 with TRBJ1-2; tentative D call: TRBD1 (5 bases). This CDR3 has 15 amino acids. V lost 0 bases to trimming and J lost 2 bases, with 10 bases between them. From germline, CDR1 is LNHNV and CDR2 YYDKDF (reference sequence).

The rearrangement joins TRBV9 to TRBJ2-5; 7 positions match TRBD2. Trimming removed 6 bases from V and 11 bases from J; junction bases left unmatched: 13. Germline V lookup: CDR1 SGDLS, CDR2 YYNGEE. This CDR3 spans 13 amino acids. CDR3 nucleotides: TGTGCCAGCAATGTCGGAGCGGGGAGGGAGCAGTACTTC. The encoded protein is CASNVGAGREQYF.

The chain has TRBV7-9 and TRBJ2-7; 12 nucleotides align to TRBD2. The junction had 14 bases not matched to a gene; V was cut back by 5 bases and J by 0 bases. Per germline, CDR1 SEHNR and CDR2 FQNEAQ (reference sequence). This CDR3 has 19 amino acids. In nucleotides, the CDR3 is TGTGCCAGCAGCAGCTTATACGGGACTAGCGGGCCCTTCTCCTACGAGCAGTACTTC. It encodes CASSSLYGTSGPFSYEQYF.

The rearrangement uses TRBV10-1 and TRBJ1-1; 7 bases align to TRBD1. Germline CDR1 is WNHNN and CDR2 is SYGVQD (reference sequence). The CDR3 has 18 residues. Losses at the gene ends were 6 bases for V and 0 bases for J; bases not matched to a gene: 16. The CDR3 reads CASRGTTGTVTMNTEAFF. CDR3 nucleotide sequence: TGCGCCAGCAGGGGTACGACAGGGACGGTAACTATGAACACTGAAGCTTTCTTT.

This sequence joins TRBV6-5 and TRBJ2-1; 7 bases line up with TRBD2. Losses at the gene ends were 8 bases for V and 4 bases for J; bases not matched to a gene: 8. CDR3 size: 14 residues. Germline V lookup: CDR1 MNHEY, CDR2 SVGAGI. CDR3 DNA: TGTGCCAGCTCCGCCGGGGGGATATACAATGAGCAGTTCTTC. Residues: CASSAGGIYNEQFF.

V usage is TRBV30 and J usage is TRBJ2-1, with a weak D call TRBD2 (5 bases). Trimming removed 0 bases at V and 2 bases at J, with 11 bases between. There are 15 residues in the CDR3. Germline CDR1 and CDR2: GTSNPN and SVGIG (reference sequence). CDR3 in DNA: TGTGCCTGGAGTGTCGGAGCGGCTACCTACAATGAGCAGTTCTTC. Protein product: CAWSVGAATYNEQFF.

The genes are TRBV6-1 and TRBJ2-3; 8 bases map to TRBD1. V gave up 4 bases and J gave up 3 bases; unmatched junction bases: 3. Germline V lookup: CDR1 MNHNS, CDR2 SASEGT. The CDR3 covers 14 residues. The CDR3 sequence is CASSARQGTDTQYF. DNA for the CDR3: TGTGCCAGCAGTGCGAGACAGGGGACAGATACGCAGTATTTT.

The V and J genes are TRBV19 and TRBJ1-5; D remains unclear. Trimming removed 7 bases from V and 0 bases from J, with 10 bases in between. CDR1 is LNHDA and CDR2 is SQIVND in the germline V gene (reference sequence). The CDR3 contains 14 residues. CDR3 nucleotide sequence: TGTGCCAGTACGGATCGGGATAGCAATCAGCCCCAGCATTTT. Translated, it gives CASTDRDSNQPQHF.

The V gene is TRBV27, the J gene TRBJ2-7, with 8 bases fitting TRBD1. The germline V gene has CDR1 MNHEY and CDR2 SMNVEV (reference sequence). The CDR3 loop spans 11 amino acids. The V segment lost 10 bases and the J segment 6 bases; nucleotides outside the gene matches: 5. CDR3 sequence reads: CATPGGVEQYF. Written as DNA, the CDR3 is TGTGCCACCCCAGGGGGCGTCGAGCAGTACTTC.

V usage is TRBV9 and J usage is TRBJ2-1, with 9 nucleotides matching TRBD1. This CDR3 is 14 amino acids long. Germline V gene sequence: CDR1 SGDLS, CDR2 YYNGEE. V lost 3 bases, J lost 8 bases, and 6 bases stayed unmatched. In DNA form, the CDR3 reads TGTGCCAGCAGCGGGGAGACAGGGGGTCATGAGCAGTTCTTC. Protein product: CASSGETGGHEQFF. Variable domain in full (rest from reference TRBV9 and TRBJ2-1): DSGVTQTPKHLITATGQRVTLRCSPRSGDLSVYWYQQSLDQGLQFLIQYYNGEERAKGNILERFSAQQFPDLHSELNLSSLELGDSALYFCASSGETGGHEQFFGPGTRLTVL.